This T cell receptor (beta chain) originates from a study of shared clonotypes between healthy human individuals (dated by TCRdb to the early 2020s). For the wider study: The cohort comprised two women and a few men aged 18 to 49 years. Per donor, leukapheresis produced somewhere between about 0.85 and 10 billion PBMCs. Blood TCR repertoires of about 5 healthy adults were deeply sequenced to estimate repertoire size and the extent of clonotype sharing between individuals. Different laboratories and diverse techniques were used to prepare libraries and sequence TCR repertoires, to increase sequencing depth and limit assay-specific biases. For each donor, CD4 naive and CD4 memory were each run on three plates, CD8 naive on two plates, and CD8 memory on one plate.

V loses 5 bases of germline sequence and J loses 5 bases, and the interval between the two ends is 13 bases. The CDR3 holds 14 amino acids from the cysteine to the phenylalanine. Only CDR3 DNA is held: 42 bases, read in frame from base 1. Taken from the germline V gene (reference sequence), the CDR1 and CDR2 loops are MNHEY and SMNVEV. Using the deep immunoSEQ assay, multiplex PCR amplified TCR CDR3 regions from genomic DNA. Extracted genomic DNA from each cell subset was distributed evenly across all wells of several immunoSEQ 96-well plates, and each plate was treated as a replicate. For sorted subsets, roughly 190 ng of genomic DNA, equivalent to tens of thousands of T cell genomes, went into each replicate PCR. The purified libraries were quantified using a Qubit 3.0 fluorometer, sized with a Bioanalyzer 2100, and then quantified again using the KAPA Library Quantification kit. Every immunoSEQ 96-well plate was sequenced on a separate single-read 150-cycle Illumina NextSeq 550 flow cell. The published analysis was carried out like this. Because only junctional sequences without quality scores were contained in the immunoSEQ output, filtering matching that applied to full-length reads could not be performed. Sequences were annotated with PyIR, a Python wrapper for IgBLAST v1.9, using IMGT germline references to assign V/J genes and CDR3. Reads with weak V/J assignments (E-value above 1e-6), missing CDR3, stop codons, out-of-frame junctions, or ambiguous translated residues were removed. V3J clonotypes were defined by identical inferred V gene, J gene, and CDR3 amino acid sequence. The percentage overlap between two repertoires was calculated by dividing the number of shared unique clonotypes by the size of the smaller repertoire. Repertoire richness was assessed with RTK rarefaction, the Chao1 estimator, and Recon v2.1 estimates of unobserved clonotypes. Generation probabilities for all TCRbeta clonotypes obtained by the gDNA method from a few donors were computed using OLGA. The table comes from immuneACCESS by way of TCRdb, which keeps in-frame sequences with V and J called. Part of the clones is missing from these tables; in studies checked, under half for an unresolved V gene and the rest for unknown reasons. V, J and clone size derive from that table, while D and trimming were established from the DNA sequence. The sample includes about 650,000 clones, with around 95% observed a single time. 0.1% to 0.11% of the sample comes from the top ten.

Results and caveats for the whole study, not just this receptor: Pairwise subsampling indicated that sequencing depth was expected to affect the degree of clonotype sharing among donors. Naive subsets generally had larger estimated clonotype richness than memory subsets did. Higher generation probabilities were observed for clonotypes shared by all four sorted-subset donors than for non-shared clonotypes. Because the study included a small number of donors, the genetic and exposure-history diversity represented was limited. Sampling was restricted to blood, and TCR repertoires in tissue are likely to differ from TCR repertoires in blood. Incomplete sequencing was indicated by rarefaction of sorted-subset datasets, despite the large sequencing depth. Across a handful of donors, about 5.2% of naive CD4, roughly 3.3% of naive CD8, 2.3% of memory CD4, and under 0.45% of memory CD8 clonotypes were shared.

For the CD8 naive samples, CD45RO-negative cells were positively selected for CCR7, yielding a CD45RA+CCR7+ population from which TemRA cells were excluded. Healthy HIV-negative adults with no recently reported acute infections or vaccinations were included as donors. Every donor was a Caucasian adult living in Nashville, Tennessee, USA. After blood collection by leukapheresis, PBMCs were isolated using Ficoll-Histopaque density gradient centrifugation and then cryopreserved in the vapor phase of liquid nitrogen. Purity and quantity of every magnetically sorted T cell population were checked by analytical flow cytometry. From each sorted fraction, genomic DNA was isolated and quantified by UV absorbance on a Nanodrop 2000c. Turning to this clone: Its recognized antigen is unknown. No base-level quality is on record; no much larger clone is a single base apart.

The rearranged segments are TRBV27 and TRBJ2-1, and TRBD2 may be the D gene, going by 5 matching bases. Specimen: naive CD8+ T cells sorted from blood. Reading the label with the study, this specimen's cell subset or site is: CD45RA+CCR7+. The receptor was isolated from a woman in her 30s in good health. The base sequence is TGTGCCAGCAGTCCCCAACTAGGGCACAATGAGCAGTTCTTC. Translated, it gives CASSPQLGHNEQFF.